There are a few counts of the clone carrying this T cell receptor beta chain. The target antigen is unknown. These data are taken from a study of response to subunit inactivated influenza vaccine. Deletions cut 0 bases from V and 0 bases from J, with 13 bases between. The germline CDR1 and CDR2 sequences are KGHSH and LQKENI. CDR3 length equals 17 residues. TCRdb reprocessed the RT-PCR reads via MiXCR and lists one record per CDR3 protein. The top ten clones hold 6% to 7% of a sample with about 700,000 distinct CDR3 sequences, approximately 13% of them seen once. Study-level results: Researchers suggested that each seasonal influenza vaccination recruits few new T cells.

The starting material was PBMCs from blood, obtained around 14 days before vaccination. This sequence was found in a man aged 50-59 years who received an inactivated influenza vaccine. V usage is TRBV18 and J usage is TRBJ2-3, with a weak D call TRBD1 (6 bases). This CDR3 is CASSPPGQGISTDTQYF. Written as DNA, the CDR3 is TGTGCCAGCTCACCACCAGGCCAGGGGATTAGCACAGATACGCAGTATTTT.